This T cell receptor (beta chain) stems from a study of shared clonotypes between healthy human individuals. Study background: Aged between 18 and 49, the donors were a couple of women and three men. There were three CD4 naive, three CD4 memory, two CD8 naive and one CD8 memory plates per donor.

Germline CDR1 reads LNHNV; CDR2 reads YYDKDF (reference sequence). Trimming left V 0 bases short and J 4 bases short, with 6 bases between. The CDR3 spans 13 residues. A CD45RA-negative memory subset and a CD45RA+ naive subset were separated from the CD4+ cells. The input for sorted-subset replicate PCRs was around 210 ng DNA, tens of thousands of T cell genomes. Clones were sequenced by immunoSEQ multiplex PCR, and TCRdb holds only the in-frame ones, with some missing. The sample lists 730,000 or so clones, about two thirds occurring once. Source material: memory CD4+ T cells sorted from blood. Subset defined: CD45RA-negative fraction. The receptor was isolated from a woman aged 25 to 39 in good health. The chain links TRBV15 to TRBJ1-1, with D uncertain. The CDR3 is CATSREFSTEAFF. In nucleotides, the CDR3 is TGTGCCACCAGCAGAGAATTCAGCACTGAAGCTTTCTTT.